These T cell receptor beta chains were read from a single sample in a study of cytomegalovirus exposure and HLA in healthy donors. Method: immunoSEQ multiplex PCR; TCRdb's copy keeps in-frame clones and lacks some. The repertoire includes some 98,000 clones, 81% of them detected once, and about 1.5% sits in the top ten. Material: PBMCs. The receptors were gathered from a man aged 35-49 years in good health and CMV-seronegative. Both conserved end residues are part of each CDR3. Each record gives: V gene, J gene, CDR3 protein.

TRBV7-6	TRBJ1-5	CASSQQGLNQPQHF
TRBV28	TRBJ1-2	CASSLGGTGDLYGYTF
TRBV7-9	TRBJ1-1	CASSQFGGSSGEAFF
TRBV7-9	TRBJ2-1	CASSRTGNNEQFF
TRBV29-1	TRBJ1-4	CSVEDRVREKLFF
TRBV10-3	TRBJ2-6	CAISEGRNSGANVLTF
TRBV11-3	TRBJ1-1	CASSTGRGTEAFF
TRBV7-2	TRBJ1-5	CASSIQGTGQPQHF
TRBV6-5	TRBJ2-5	CASSRTGLETQYF
TRBV5-1	TRBJ1-1	CASSLDRVYSTEAFF
TRBV4-1	TRBJ1-6	CASSAQPGQGAYNSPLHF
TRBV11-2	TRBJ1-2	CASSSSGGYYGYTF
TRBV19	TRBJ1-4	CASSPKTGGGGKLFF
TRBV28	TRBJ1-5	CASSSGRTLLGNQPQHF
TRBV9	TRBJ2-2	CASTDPPDQVPGELFF
TRBV5-1	TRBJ2-3	CASSLASTSVSDTQYF
TRBV2	TRBJ1-1	CASRGRTEAFF